These 32 T cell receptor beta chains came from one sample sequenced in a study of OX40 agonist ivuxolimab in advanced cancers. The assay was immunoSEQ multiplex PCR, and TCRdb's table has in-frame clones only and misses some. The profile covers 70,000 to 80,000 clones, with about 93% appearing a single time and about 6.4% taken by the ten largest. This sample comprised CD4+ or CD8+ T cells sorted from blood, obtained in a trial of the OX40 agonist ivuxolimab. The receptors come from an adult with an advanced solid tumor such as melanoma, head and neck, liver or kidney cancer.

With regard to this clone: Other DNA sequences of this sample code for an identical CDR3. This chain links TRBV27 with TRBJ2-7; TRBD2 might be the D (6 bases). The CDR3 runs to 14 residues. Trimming left V 0 bases short and J 7 bases short, with 13 bases between. The germline gives CDR1 MNHEY, CDR2 SMNVEV (reference sequence). CDR3 loop: CASSLSGTPGEQYF. In nucleotides, the CDR3 is TGTGCCAGCAGTTTATCAGGGACTCCGGGGGAGCAGTACTTC.

The chain recombines TRBV2 with TRBJ2-7; no firm D call. The V end lost 8 bases, the J end lost 3 bases, and 8 bases lay between the germline ends. In germline, CDR1 is SNHLY, CDR2 FYNNEI. There are 11 residues in the CDR3. In DNA form, the CDR3 reads TGTGCCAGCGGCTCAAACTACGAGCAGTACTTC. This gives the protein CASGSNYEQYF. The complete variable domain, with remaining parts taken from reference TRBV2 and TRBJ2-7, reads EPEVTQTPSHQVTQMGQEVILRCVPISNHLYFYWYRQILGQKVEFLVSFYNNEISEKSEIFDDQFSVERPDGSNFTLKIRSTKLEDSAMYFCASGSNYEQYFGPGTRLTVT.

The chain uses TRBV5-8 and TRBJ1-1, with 7 positions matching TRBD1. Trimming at V came to 4 bases and at J to 3 bases, leaving 3 bases not matched to a gene. There are 13 residues in the CDR3. Germline-derived CDR1 and CDR2 are SGHTS and YDEGEE. This chain's CDR3 is CASSRQGDTEAFF. As DNA, the CDR3 is TGTGCCAGCAGCCGACAGGGCGACACTGAAGCTTTCTTT.

The rearrangement links TRBV6-5 to TRBJ1-1; D gene ambiguous. V gave up 4 bases and J gave up 1 base, with 7 bases separating them. In germline, CDR1 is MNHEY, CDR2 SVGAGI. The CDR3 sequence is 13 residues long. The CDR3 reads CASSWGTNTEAFF. The CDR3 nucleotides read TGTGCCAGCAGTTGGGGAACGAACACTGAAGCTTTCTTT.

J is TRBJ2-2 and V is TRBV11-3; D remains ambiguous. The CDR3 sequence is 14 residues long. Germline V lookup: CDR1 SGHNT, CDR2 YENEEA. V was clipped by 5 bases and J by 3 bases, with 10 bases between them. The chain's CDR3 is CASSQGPYTGELFF. CDR3 in DNA: TGTGCCAGCAGCCAAGGACCGTACACCGGGGAGCTGTTTTTT.

CDR3 in amino acids: CASSEFGAEQYF. The CDR3 DNA follows: TGTGCCAGCAGTGAATTCGGGGCCGAGCAGTACTTC. V usage is TRBV6-1 and J usage is TRBJ2-7; D possibly uses TRBD1 or TRBD2 (5 bases each). V was clipped by 2 bases and J by 6 bases, with 8 bases between them. Per the germline V gene, CDR1 is MNHNS and CDR2 is SASEGT. The CDR3 spans 12 residues.

This chain links TRBV18 with TRBJ2-5; D unresolved. CDR3 size: 12 residues. The germline V gene has CDR1 KGHSH and CDR2 LQKENI. The ends were cut back, 0 bases at V and 6 bases at J, with 5 bases in the middle. CDR3 sequence reads: CASSPPTKTQYF. Written as DNA, the CDR3 is TGTGCCAGCTCACCACCGACAAAGACCCAGTACTTC.

The chain has TRBV27 and TRBJ1-2, with unresolved D. The CDR3 runs to 14 residues. V gave up 3 bases and J gave up 1 base, with 9 bases separating them. CDR1 and CDR2 from the germline V gene are MNHEY and SMNVEV (reference sequence). The CDR3 DNA reads TGTGCCAGCAGTTTCGGCGGGAATAACTATGGCTACACCTTC. This sequence encodes CASSFGGNNYGYTF.

The CDR3 here is CATSREGEGVNTEAFF. In nucleotides, the CDR3 is TGTGCCACCAGCAGAGAAGGGGAGGGCGTGAACACTGAAGCTTTCTTT. This sequence joins TRBV15 and TRBJ1-1, with D possibly TRBD1 on 5 matching bases. V shed 0 bases and J shed 0 bases, with 11 bases lying between them. The germline CDR1 and CDR2 sequences are LNHNV and YYDKDF (reference sequence). This CDR3 is 16 amino acids long.

Only a few counts were recorded for this clone. The chain uses TRBV14 and TRBJ2-1; D is ambiguous. There are 13 residues in the CDR3. V lost 1 base to trimming and J lost 5 bases, with 6 bases between them. CDR1 and CDR2 from the germline V gene are SGHDN and FVKESK. In nucleotides, the CDR3 is TGTGCCAGCAGCCAAGTTGACCACAATGAGCAGTTCTTC. The encoded protein is CASSQVDHNEQFF.

The chain carries TRBV5-5 and TRBJ2-7; D tentatively reads TRBD1 or TRBD2 (6 bases each). CDR1 is SGHKS and CDR2 is YYEKEE in the germline V gene (reference sequence). Trimming stripped 0 bases from V and 3 bases from J, with 10 bases between. This CDR3 contains 14 residues. The DNA of the CDR3 is TGTGCCAGCAGCTTGGTTGGAGGGGGCTACGAGCAGTACTTC. This gives the protein CASSLVGGGYEQYF.

V is TRBV4-2 and J is TRBJ2-3; tentatively, D is TRBD2 (5 bases). Germline V lookup: CDR1 LGHNA, CDR2 YNFKEQ. CDR3 length: 12 residues. V was clipped by 4 bases and J by 12 bases, with 14 bases between them. The CDR3 sequence is CASSPGGPSQYF. The CDR3 region has the DNA TGTGCCAGCAGCCCTGGAGGACCATCCCAGTATTTT.

The chain combines TRBV9 with TRBJ2-7, with 9 bases that match TRBD1. Germline V gene sequence: CDR1 SGDLS, CDR2 YYNGEE. The J segment lost 7 bases and the V segment lost 7 bases, leaving 6 bases of the junction unmatched. This CDR3 is 12 amino acids long. CDR3 sequence: CASGTGGEEQYF. For the CDR3, the DNA is TGTGCCAGCGGCACAGGGGGCGAGGAGCAGTACTTC. Supplemented by reference TRBV9 and TRBJ2-7, the full variable domain reads DSGVTQTPKHLITATGQRVTLRCSPRSGDLSVYWYQQSLDQGLQFLIQYYNGEERAKGNILERFSAQQFPDLHSELNLSSLELGDSALYFCASGTGGEEQYFGPGTRLTVT.

The rearrangement joins TRBV2 to TRBJ2-1; perhaps D is TRBD1 or TRBD2 (5 bases each). The length of the CDR3 is 15 residues. Germline V CDR1 and CDR2: SNHLY, FYNNEI. Trimming removed 7 bases at V and 2 bases at J, with 15 bases between. CDR3 amino acids: CASIGRDRPYNEQFF. The CDR3 region has the DNA TGTGCCAGCATCGGACGGGACCGCCCCTACAATGAGCAGTTCTTC.

In this sample, this clone turned up a few times. Other DNA sequences of this sample code for an identical CDR3. The chain combines TRBV9 with TRBJ1-5; D not resolved. The CDR3 runs 13 residues. Deletions cut 2 bases from V and 0 bases from J, with 3 bases between. Germline CDR1 is SGDLS and CDR2 is YYNGEE. CDR3 loop: CASSVSSNQPQHF. CDR3 DNA sequence: TGTGCCAGCAGCGTTTCTAGCAATCAGCCCCAGCATTTT.

V and J are TRBV5-6 and TRBJ2-2, with 11 bases fitting TRBD2. Germline CDR1 reads SGHDT; CDR2 reads YYEEEE. The CDR3 is 16 residues long. Trimming took 3 bases from V and 3 from J; bases not matched to a gene: 4. This CDR3 reads CASSSTSGGYTGELFF. CDR3 DNA: TGTGCCAGCAGCTCAACTAGCGGGGGTTACACCGGGGAGCTGTTTTTT.

The chain links TRBV30 to TRBJ2-7; D might be TRBD1 (5 bases). The germline gives CDR1 GTSNPN, CDR2 SVGIG (reference sequence). V gave up 4 bases and J gave up 5 bases, with 15 bases separating them. This CDR3 comprises 13 residues. The CDR3 region has the DNA TGTGCCTGGAACGTCGGCAGGGAACACGAGCAGTACTTC. Amino acids: CAWNVGREHEQYF.

V is TRBV5-5 and J is TRBJ1-1; D is unresolved. The CDR3 has 14 amino acids. Trimming took off 2 bases at V and 4 bases at J, with 12 bases between the two ends. Per germline, CDR1 SGHKS and CDR2 YYEKEE (reference sequence). The DNA of the CDR3 is TGTGCCAGCAGCTTCAGCGGGAGGCCCACTGAAGCTTTCTTT. Residues: CASSFSGRPTEAFF.

As concerns this clone: Other DNA sequences in this specimen translate into the identical CDR3. The genes are TRBV4-1 and TRBJ2-5, with D tentatively TRBD1 or TRBD2 (5 bases each). The V gene lost 1 base and the J gene lost 5 bases, with 11 bases spanning the gap. The germline V gene encodes CDR1 MGHRA and CDR2 YSYEKL. This CDR3 has 14 amino acids. The CDR3 here is CASSQGGGGETQYF. The CDR3 DNA reads as TGCGCCAGCAGCCAAGGGGGCGGCGGGGAGACCCAGTACTTC.

CDR3 nucleotides: TGTGCCAGTAGTATAGAAGGCAGCCCCTACGAGCAGTACTTC. Its protein product is CASSIEGSPYEQYF. The chain has TRBV19 and TRBJ2-7; D gene uncertain. Germline CDR1 LNHDA, CDR2 SQIVND (reference sequence). This CDR3 is 14 amino acids long. V was clipped by 0 bases and J by 2 bases, with 8 bases between them.

This chain uses TRBV4-1 with TRBJ2-7; TRBD2 matches 7 bases. CDR3 length: 15 amino acids. Germline V gives CDR1 MGHRA, CDR2 YSYEKL. After removal of 4 bases from V and 3 bases from J, the junction contained 9 bases not matched to a gene. CDR3 sequence (DNA): TGCGCCAGCAGCCCCATGGAGGGAGGGCTCTACGAGCAGTACTTC. Translation: CASSPMEGGLYEQYF.

CDR3 protein: CASSEEYNEQFF. The CDR3 DNA reads as TGCGCCAGCAGTGAGGAGTACAATGAGCAGTTCTTC. V and J are TRBV10-1 and TRBJ2-1; no definite D call. Germline V gives CDR1 WNHNN, CDR2 SYGVQD (reference sequence). V lost 2 bases, J lost 4 bases, and 3 bases lay in between. The CDR3 is 12 amino acids.

This chain links TRBV2 with TRBJ2-7; perhaps D is TRBD1 or TRBD2 (5 bases each). Germline CDR1 is SNHLY and CDR2 is FYNNEI. V lost 6 bases and J lost 5, with 11 bases in between. CDR3 length: 12 amino acids. CDR3 in amino acids: CASRGDMDEQYF. CDR3 bases: TGTGCCAGCAGGGGGGATATGGACGAGCAGTACTTC.

The chain joins TRBV27 to TRBJ2-3; 9 bases align to TRBD2. The CDR3 runs 15 residues. Germline V CDR1 and CDR2: MNHEY, SMNVEV (reference sequence). V shed 3 bases, J shed 4 bases, and the junction held 5 bases outside the gene matches. Written as DNA, the CDR3 is TGTGCCAGCAGTTTTAGGCGGGAGGGCCCAGATACGCAGTATTTT. It encodes CASSFRREGPDTQYF.

This chain joins TRBV7-2 and TRBJ2-7; D could derive from TRBD1 or TRBD2 (6 bases each). Trimming pared 2 bases from V and 0 bases from J, leaving 17 bases between. Germline assignment: CDR1 SGHTA and CDR2 FQGNSA. This CDR3 contains 17 residues. The CDR3 protein is CASSLTIGGTSSYEQYF. The CDR3 nucleotides are TGTGCCAGCAGCTTAACGATAGGGGGGACGAGCTCCTACGAGCAGTACTTC.

This clone was picked up one time. The CDR3 nucleotides are TGTGCCAGTAGTGCCGGGACCTACAATGAGCAGTTCTTC. Protein: CASSAGTYNEQFF. J is TRBJ2-1 and V is TRBV19, with a possible D match to TRBD2 (5 bases). In germline, CDR1 is LNHDA, CDR2 SQIVND (reference sequence). The CDR3 covers 13 residues. Between the trimmed V and J ends, which lost 5 bases and 2 bases, there was a span of 7 bases.

This clone was observed once. The chain combines TRBV9 with TRBJ2-1, with unresolved D. The CDR3 runs to 12 residues. Germline values: CDR1 SGDLS, CDR2 YYNGEE. Trimming removed 0 bases at V and 9 bases at J, with 7 bases between. The CDR3 nucleotides are TGTGCCAGCAGCGTAGATTGGGGTGAGCAGTTCTTC. Its translation: CASSVDWGEQFF.

The chain carries TRBV7-9 and TRBJ2-5, with D perhaps TRBD2 (7 bases). With 9 bases removed from V and 2 bases from J, the gap between germline ends came to 16 bases. The CDR3 is 14 residues long. Germline V gives CDR1 SEHNR, CDR2 FQNEAQ (reference sequence). CDR3 region: CASSTGRGQETQYF. In DNA form, the CDR3 reads TGTGCCAGTTCAACAGGGCGGGGGCAAGAGACCCAGTACTTC.

The chain is built from TRBV27 and TRBJ1-2; D perhaps matches TRBD1 (5 bases). The CDR3 sequence is 13 residues long. V was trimmed by 6 bases and J by 4 bases, leaving 12 bases between them. Germline CDR1 MNHEY, CDR2 SMNVEV (reference sequence). This CDR3 is CASSFGHSYGYTF. The CDR3 DNA sequence: TGTGCCAGCAGCTTTGGACACAGCTATGGCTACACCTTC.

This rearrangement joins TRBV7-2 to TRBJ2-1; 11 nucleotides line up with TRBD2. This CDR3 region has 15 residues. The germline V gene encodes CDR1 SGHTA and CDR2 FQGNSA. Trimming cost V 7 bases and J 4 bases; bases outside gene matches: 6. DNA for the CDR3: TGTGCCAGCATCCTGATAGCGGGGGGGTACAATGAGCAGTTCTTC. Its protein product is CASILIAGGYNEQFF.

The chain has TRBV6-1 and TRBJ1-2, with D perhaps TRBD1 (6 bases). The CDR3 spans 14 residues. Germline loops: CDR1 MNHNS, CDR2 SASEGT. The V and J ends lost 2 bases and 9 bases respectively, with 16 bases between them. The chain's CDR3 is CASSERSRTDRYTF. CDR3 DNA: TGTGCCAGCAGTGAAAGGTCTCGGACAGATCGCTACACCTTC.

V usage is TRBV5-5 and J usage is TRBJ2-7, with D uncertain. The CDR3 is 13 residues long. CDR1 is SGHKS and CDR2 is YYEKEE in the germline V gene (reference sequence). The ends were cut back, 4 bases at V and 5 bases at J, with 13 bases in the middle. The CDR3 DNA sequence: TGTGCCAGCAGCGGGGTCGTGGCCGACGAGCAGTACTTC. This encodes CASSGVVADEQYF.